This entry lists 19 T cell receptor beta chains sequenced from one sample in a study of CD8 T cells in ankylosing spondylitis. TCRdb processed the 5' RACE reads anew with MiXCR; each CDR3 protein has one entry. The sample lists over 20,000 distinct CDR3 sequences; less than 20% were seen once. What was sequenced was blood. The receptors come from a male donor with ankylosing spondylitis or in good health (not recorded which).

The chain recombines TRBV30 with TRBJ2-4, with D hard to call. Trimming took 3 bases from V and 6 from J, leaving 21 bases between them. Germline CDR1 reads GTSNPN; CDR2 reads SVGIG (reference sequence). The CDR3 covers 16 residues. The CDR3: CAWRRWKGYPGNIQYF. The CDR3 DNA follows: TGTGCCTGGAGGAGATGGAAAGGGTACCCAGGAAACATTCAGTACTTC.

The chain is built from TRBV6-6 and TRBJ1-1; D may be TRBD1 (5 bases). Germline values: CDR1 MNHNY, CDR2 SVGAGI (reference sequence). The ends were cut back, 10 bases at V and 3 bases at J, with 12 bases in the middle. This CDR3 region has 12 residues. CDR3 protein: CATSGTYTEAFF. In DNA form, the CDR3 reads TGTGCCACAAGCGGGACCTACACTGAAGCTTTCTTT.

This clonotype came up a few times. The V and J genes are TRBV28 and TRBJ2-2, with D possibly matching TRBD2 (5 bases). The CDR3 sequence is 14 residues long. Trimming stripped 8 bases from V and 1 base from J, with 11 bases between. The germline CDR1 and CDR2 sequences are MDHEN and SYDVKM. CDR3 bases: TGTGCCAGCCGTAACGGGGTGAACACCGGGGAGCTGTTTTTT. Translation gives CASRNGVNTGELFF.

Only a few counts were recorded for this clonotype. The chain joins TRBV7-3 to TRBJ1-1; 7 positions agree with TRBD1. Germline CDR1 SGHTA, CDR2 FQGTGA. The J segment lost 3 bases and the V segment lost 5 bases, leaving 9 bases of the junction unmatched. The CDR3 is 15 residues long. The CDR3 sequence: CASSDQGQRYTEAFF. The DNA of the CDR3 is TGTGCCAGCAGCGATCAGGGACAGCGCTACACTGAAGCTTTCTTT.

The chain links TRBV30 to TRBJ2-6, with 7 bases matching TRBD1. V lost 1 base and J lost 3; bases outside the gene matches: 15. Germline V gene sequence: CDR1 GTSNPN, CDR2 SVGIG (reference sequence). The CDR3 has 19 residues. For the CDR3, the DNA is TGTGCCTGGAGTGCCCCAGGACGAGGGGGCGTGCATGGGGCCAACGTCCTGACTTTC. This encodes CAWSAPGRGGVHGANVLTF.

The chain uses TRBV7-9 and TRBJ2-7; D unclear. The CDR3 sequence is 14 residues long. Germline-derived CDR1 and CDR2 are SEHNR and FQNEAQ (reference sequence). Trimming removed 5 bases from V and 5 bases from J, with 16 bases in between. The CDR3 DNA reads TGTGCCAGCAGCCTCACTCAGATCCCCCACGAGCAGTACGTC. This encodes CASSLTQIPHEQYV.

This clonotype was counted only a few times. The chain links TRBV6-2 or TRBV6-3 to TRBJ2-5; no firm D call. Trimming left V 8 bases short and J 5 bases short, with 12 bases between. The CDR3 contains 12 residues. Germline V gene sequence: CDR1 MNHEY, CDR2 SVGEGT. The chain's CDR3 is CASVATGETQYF. CDR3 bases: TGTGCCAGCGTTGCTACCGGGGAGACCCAGTACTTC.

This clonotype came up a few times. The chain uses TRBV12-3 or TRBV12-4 and TRBJ2-3, with a weak D call TRBD1 (7 bases). The V end lost 6 bases, the J end lost 5 bases, and 15 bases lay between the germline ends. The CDR3 sequence is 14 residues long. The CDR3 region is CASSTGTAGDTQYF. The CDR3 coding sequence is TGTGCCAGCAGCACCGGGACAGCGGGAGATACGCAGTATTTT.

This clonotype was observed a few times. The rearrangement joins TRBV5-1 to TRBJ1-2, with D unclear. Germline V gene lookup returns CDR1 SGHRS and CDR2 YFSETQ. V shed 7 bases and J shed 1 base, with 8 bases lying between them. The CDR3 has 12 amino acids. In nucleotides, the CDR3 is TGCGCCAGCGCGGACGGTAACTATGGCTACACCTTC. It yields the protein CASADGNYGYTF.

There are many counts of this clonotype. The V and J genes are TRBV19 and TRBJ2-1; D is perhaps TRBD1 or TRBD2 (6 bases each). Germline CDR1 LNHDA, CDR2 SQIVND (reference sequence). The ends were cut back, 9 bases at V and 0 bases at J, with 18 bases in the middle. This CDR3 has 16 amino acids. The CDR3 is CASTGVWGASYNEQFF. The CDR3 nucleotides are TGTGCCAGCACCGGCGTGTGGGGGGCCTCCTACAATGAGCAGTTCTTC.

The chain recombines TRBV18 with TRBJ1-5, with 9 nucleotides matching TRBD1. The CDR3 sequence is 16 residues long. V was clipped by 1 base and J by 5 bases; unmatched bases: 6. CDR1 is KGHSH and CDR2 is LQKENI in the germline V gene. The CDR3, as DNA: TGTGCCAGCTCACCACGACAGGGGGTAGAGGATCAGCCCCAGCATTTT. This sequence encodes CASSPRQGVEDQPQHF.

The V gene is TRBV30, the J gene TRBJ2-7; D gene unclear. Trimming left V 0 bases short and J 3 bases short, with 3 bases between. There are 11 residues in the CDR3. The germline V gene has CDR1 GTSNPN and CDR2 SVGIG (reference sequence). CDR3 coding DNA: TGTGCCTGGAGTGTGAGCTACGAGCAGTACTTC. It translates to CAWSVSYEQYF.

The genes are TRBV6-5 and TRBJ2-2, with a tentative D call TRBD1 (5 bases). The V end lost 8 bases, the J end lost 3 bases, and 16 bases lay between the germline ends. The CDR3 loop spans 15 amino acids. Germline V gives CDR1 MNHEY, CDR2 SVGAGI. CDR3 residues: CASSELTAYTGELFF. The CDR3 DNA is TGTGCCAGCTCTGAATTGACAGCTTACACCGGGGAGCTGTTTTTT.

The V gene is TRBV29-1, the J gene TRBJ2-5, with TRBD2 matching 13 bases. Germline assignment: CDR1 SQVTM and CDR2 ANQGSEA. Trimming took 6 bases from V and 4 from J; bases not matched to a gene: 5. The CDR3 is 14 amino acids. CDR3 in amino acids: CSVSGTSGTETQYF. The CDR3 DNA follows: TGCAGCGTCTCCGGGACTAGCGGGACAGAGACCCAGTACTTC.

This clonotype appeared many times. The CDR3, as DNA: TGTGCCAGCAGTGGGGACACATATCCCGGCAGAGATACGCAGTATTTT. Its translation is CASSGDTYPGRDTQYF. The genes are TRBV27 and TRBJ2-3; D may be TRBD1 (6 bases). Trimming removed 5 bases at V and 5 bases at J, with 20 bases between. The CDR3 has 16 amino acids. Germline V gene sequence: CDR1 MNHEY, CDR2 SMNVEV (reference sequence).

The gene calls are TRBV7-2 and TRBJ1-2, with no clear D. The germline gives CDR1 SGHTA, CDR2 FQGNSA. This CDR3 contains 13 residues. The V gene lost 2 bases and the J gene lost 7 bases, with 11 bases spanning the gap. This CDR3 is CASSLSGSSGYTF. Written as DNA, the CDR3 is TGTGCCAGCAGCTTAAGTGGGTCTTCTGGCTACACCTTC.

This clonotype was recorded many times. The chain joins TRBV20-1 to TRBJ2-3, with 9 bases matching TRBD1. Germline CDR1 DFQATT, CDR2 SNEGSKA (reference sequence). CDR3 size: 15 residues. V shed 5 bases, J shed 3 bases, and the junction held 9 bases outside the gene matches. CDR3 in DNA: TGCAGTGCTCTGACCGGGACAGGGATGACAGATACGCAGTATTTT. It translates to CSALTGTGMTDTQYF.

The chain employs TRBV20-1 and TRBJ2-3; 10 bases map to TRBD2. Trimming removed 5 bases from V and 4 bases from J; junction bases left unmatched: 12. Germline V gene data show CDR1 as DFQATT and CDR2 as SNEGSKA (reference sequence). This CDR3 comprises 16 residues. CDR3 in DNA: TGCAGTGCTTTACAAACGGGACTAGCGATATCAGATACGCAGTATTTT. This gives the protein CSALQTGLAISDTQYF.

This clonotype was seen more than once but under ten times. V usage is TRBV20-1 and J usage is TRBJ2-1; 7 positions agree with TRBD2. This CDR3 contains 15 residues. The junction had 7 bases not matched to a gene; V was cut back by 0 bases and J by 5 bases. Germline V gene data show CDR1 as DFQATT and CDR2 as SNEGSKA (reference sequence). The CDR3 reads CSARDGGRADNEQFF. As DNA, the CDR3 is TGCAGTGCTAGAGATGGTGGGAGGGCCGACAATGAGCAGTTCTTC.